The source of this T cell receptor (beta chain) is a study of blood T cell repertoires in COVID-19. Per the study methods: Reference gene primers were amplified, and this amplification served to estimate nucleated cell counts. Clones were sequenced by immunoSEQ multiplex PCR, and TCRdb holds only the in-frame ones, with some missing. Clone size and V and J calls were adopted from that table, with D and trimming inferred from the DNA. The sample includes hundreds of thousands of clones, around 84% of them seen just once. Per germline, CDR1 MGHRA and CDR2 YSYEKL. With 3 bases clipped from V and 0 bases from J, the junction kept 4 bases outside the gene matches. The CDR3 runs to 15 residues. Two negative PCRs, clearance, or symptom resolution were required of recovered Cohort 3 donors.

Sequencing used PBMCs or T cells enriched from blood (not recorded which). The chain carries TRBV4-1 and TRBJ1-2; 7 bases agree with TRBD1. This clonotype was sampled from a woman in her 50s who had recovered from COVID-19. The CDR3 is CASSQGDSANYGYTF. In DNA form, the CDR3 reads TGCGCCAGCAGCCAGGGGGACAGCGCTAACTATGGCTACACCTTC.